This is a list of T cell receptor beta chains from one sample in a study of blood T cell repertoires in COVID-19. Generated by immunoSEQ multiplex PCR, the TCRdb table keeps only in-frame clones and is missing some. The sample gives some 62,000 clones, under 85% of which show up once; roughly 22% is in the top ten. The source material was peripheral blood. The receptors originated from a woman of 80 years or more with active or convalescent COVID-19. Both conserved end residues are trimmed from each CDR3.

ASSYSRGQGNQPQH	TRBV6-6	TRBJ1-5
ASRELNAGAF	TRBV12-3/TRBV12-4	TRBJ1-1
ASSQDFGGPGYEQY	TRBV4-2	TRBJ2-7
ATAQGANNEKLF	TRBV2	TRBJ1-4
AWSPTGGSGYT	TRBV30	TRBJ1-2
ASKEGQGNIQY	TRBV2	TRBJ2-4
ASSPFSNQPQH	TRBV11-2	TRBJ1-5
ASSPPLAGGDYGYT	TRBV18	TRBJ1-2
ASSLGLAGGNTDTQY	TRBV5-4	TRBJ2-3
ASSELSAEESTDNTGELF	TRBV2	TRBJ2-2
ASSDDFPYEQY	TRBV5-1	TRBJ2-7
ASSYSWGQAHEKLF	TRBV6-5	TRBJ1-4
ASSGTGDNEKLF	TRBV18	TRBJ1-4
ASSVGAQGFFYGYT	TRBV9	TRBJ1-2
ASSLGPGQAYNEQF	TRBV5-1	TRBJ2-1
ASSHPGGISGANVLT	TRBV3-1/TRBV3-2	TRBJ2-6
ASSQHLPGQGHGYT	TRBV3-1/TRBV3-2	TRBJ1-2
ASSRQWRYGYT	TRBV2	TRBJ1-2
ASGDRDSNQPQH	TRBV6-5	TRBJ1-5
ASSQGQGREQY	TRBV6-5	TRBJ2-7
ASSEGQIAEAF	TRBV2	TRBJ1-1
ASSLLAGEQF	TRBV7-2	TRBJ2-1
ASGFRGGYGYT	TRBV5-5	TRBJ1-2
ASSRGGQPQH	TRBV7-2	TRBJ1-5
ASSFQPAGTANTGELF	TRBV5-5	TRBJ2-2
ASSIRENYGYT	TRBV19	TRBJ1-2
ASSPQGTGSYEKLF	TRBV14	TRBJ1-4
ASSQDRGQPQH	TRBV14	TRBJ1-5